These 24 T cell receptor beta chains were all obtained from the same sample, sequenced in a study of CD8+CD57+ T cells in acquired aplastic anemia (dated by TCRdb to the late 2010s). The instrument given in TCRdb is Illumina HiSeq 2000. Profiling of TCR beta VDJ combinations and CDR3 sequences used genomic DNA as the template. The raw public data were reprocessed by TCRdb itself: fastp quality trimming at Q25, MiXCR clonotype calling, in-frame beta chains only. Records with the same CDR3 protein are collapsed into one entry carrying the most frequent genes and DNA. This sample is represented by approximately 220,000 distinct CDR3 sequences; roughly 45% of them were singletons. Of the sample, roughly 21% is held by the ten largest clones. Expansion of CD8+CD57+ cells had been shown by flow cytometry in the patients chosen for sequencing. Material for sequencing was sorted CD4+, CD8+, or CD8+CD57+ T cells (not recorded which) from PBMCs. The source of these receptors is a human donor with aplastic anemia.

The chain is built from TRBV20-1 and TRBJ2-7; 9 nucleotides line up with TRBD1. Germline lookup yields CDR1 DFQATT and CDR2 SNEGSKA (reference sequence). The CDR3 runs 13 residues. The CDR3 here is CSRQGGAPYEQYF. The CDR3 DNA sequence: TGCAGCCGACAGGGGGGTGCACCCTACGAGCAGTACTTC.

The sample holds a few counts of this clonotype. The V gene is TRBV9, the J gene TRBJ2-6; 7 bases are a match to TRBD1. V lost 0 bases, J lost 0 bases, and 9 bases stayed unmatched. Per the germline V gene, CDR1 is SGDLS and CDR2 is YYNGEE. This CDR3 spans 19 amino acids. CDR3 in DNA: TGTGCCAGCAGCGTAGGGTTAGGGACAGAATACTCTGGGGCCAACGTCCTGACTTTC. Translation gives CASSVGLGTEYSGANVLTF.

The chain recombines TRBV9 with TRBJ2-7, with D tentatively TRBD2 (7 bases). V lost 7 bases and J lost 4, with 21 bases in between. CDR3 length: 15 residues. The V gene's germline CDR1 is SGDLS and CDR2 YYNGEE. CDR3 protein: CASERGGSGGYEQYF. The CDR3 DNA reads as TGTGCCAGCGAGAGGGGGGGCAGTGGTGGATACGAGCAGTACTTC.

This sequence joins TRBV7-9 and TRBJ1-6, with TRBD1 matching 8 bases. This CDR3 is 17 amino acids long. The junction had 15 bases not matched to a gene; V was cut back by 5 bases and J by 9 bases. Germline V gene sequence: CDR1 SEHNR, CDR2 FQNEAQ (reference sequence). The CDR3 nucleotides are TGTGCCAGCAGCCTCATCCTGGGGACAGGAAGAGGTTCACCCCTCCACTTT. Translating it yields CASSLILGTGRGSPLHF.

This clonotype was seen ten or more times. This sequence joins TRBV20-1 and TRBJ1-1; 12 positions agree with TRBD1. Germline V gene lookup returns CDR1 DFQATT and CDR2 SNEGSKA (reference sequence). J was trimmed by 7 bases and V by 6 bases; bases with no gene match: 12. The CDR3 contains 15 residues. This CDR3 is CSARDRGQGWSEAFF. CDR3 coding DNA: TGCAGTGCCAGGGACAGGGGGCAGGGTTGGAGTGAAGCTTTCTTT.

As regards this clonotype: The junction shows a germline mismatch at one end, possibly a read error. CDR3 loop: CASSSLGPGSTIYF. The DNA for the CDR3 is TGTGCCAGCAGCTCTTTGGGTCCTGGAAGCACCATATATTTT. The J gene is TRBJ1-3, the V gene TRBV25-1, with no clear D. This CDR3 comprises 14 residues. Germline lookup yields CDR1 MGHDK and CDR2 SYGVNS.

Details on this clonotype: A single base separates this from a much larger clone, so it may be a read error. This chain joins TRBV10-1 and TRBJ2-7; TRBD1 might be the D (5 bases). Germline V gene sequence: CDR1 WNHNN, CDR2 SYGVQD (reference sequence). The CDR3 is 13 residues long. DNA for the CDR3: TGTGCCAGCAGTCCCCCAGGGTTAGATGAGCAGTACTTC. Encoded protein: CASSPPGLDEQYF.

Of note for this clonotype: A much larger clone differs from this one at a single base, so this may be a read error. The chain is built from TRBV9 and TRBJ2-3, with 14 nucleotides matching TRBD2. The CDR3 consists of 14 residues. Germline V gene sequence: CDR1 SGDLS, CDR2 YYNGEE. The CDR3 loop is CVSSGLAGGDTQYF. CDR3 sequence (DNA): TGTGTCAGCAGCGGACTAGCGGGGGGTGATACGCAGTATTTT.

About this clonotype: The junction shows a germline mismatch at one end, possibly a read error. The chain recombines TRBV20-1 with TRBJ1-2, with D perhaps TRBD1 (5 bases). The germline V gene encodes CDR1 DFQATT and CDR2 SNEGSKA (reference sequence). CDR3 size: 15 residues. The CDR3 is CSAGDSGTANYGYTF. CDR3 coding DNA: TGCAGTGCTGGAGATTCAGGGACCGCAAACTATGGCTACACCTTC.

This clonotype was counted many times. The rearrangement uses TRBV12-3 or TRBV12-4 and TRBJ1-6, with a possible D match to TRBD1 (5 bases). Trimming took off 1 base at V and 7 bases at J, with 8 bases between the two ends. There are 14 residues in the CDR3. The chain's CDR3 is CASSLVGGNSPLHF. The CDR3 DNA reads TGTGCCAGCAGTTTAGTGGGGGGGAATTCACCCCTCCACTTT.

This chain uses TRBV2 with TRBJ1-2, with 11 nucleotides matching TRBD1. The CDR3 totals 16 residues. V lost 6 bases, J lost 8 bases, and 14 bases stayed unmatched. The V gene's germline CDR1 is SNHLY and CDR2 FYNNEI. The CDR3 DNA follows: TGTGCCAGCAGAGGACCGATCCTGGACAGGGGGCTAGGCTACACCTTC. The encoded protein is CASRGPILDRGLGYTF.

This clonotype was observed many times. This chain joins TRBV18 and TRBJ2-1; D gene ambiguous. V gave up 2 bases and J gave up 8 bases, with 7 bases separating them. This CDR3 has 12 residues. Germline assignment: CDR1 KGHSH and CDR2 LQKENI. The CDR3 nucleotides read TGTGCCAGCTCACCAGACCGGGATGAGCAGTTCTTC. It specifies CASSPDRDEQFF. The full variable domain, completed using reference TRBV18 and TRBJ2-1, is NAGVMQNPRHLVRRRGQEARLRCSPMKGHSHVYWYRQLPEEGLKFMVYLQKENIIDESGMPKERFSAEFPKEGPSILRIQQVVRGDSAAYFCASSPDRDEQFFGPGTRLTVL.

The chain recombines TRBV10-3 with TRBJ2-1, with 12 positions matching TRBD2. CDR3 length: 16 amino acids. Germline CDR1 is ENHRY and CDR2 is SYGVKD. Trimming removed 6 bases from V and 1 base from J; junction bases left unmatched: 4. The CDR3 here is CAISPSGGASYNEQFF. In nucleotides, the CDR3 is TGTGCCATCAGCCCTAGCGGGGGGGCTTCCTACAATGAGCAGTTCTTC.

The CDR3 DNA reads as TGCAGTGCTAGACCCGGACAGGGGCACACTGAAGCTTTCTTT. As protein: CSARPGQGHTEAFF. The chain has TRBV20-1 and TRBJ1-1, with 9 positions matching TRBD1. The CDR3 covers 14 residues. Germline CDR1 DFQATT, CDR2 SNEGSKA (reference sequence). The trim removed 2 bases at V and 3 bases at J, leaving 4 bases unmatched.

The chain is built from TRBV9 and TRBJ2-2; TRBD2 agrees at 8 bases. The CDR3 is 15 amino acids. Per germline, CDR1 SGDLS and CDR2 YYNGEE. The trim removed 0 bases at V and 6 bases at J, leaving 4 bases unmatched. CDR3 region: CASSVVAGRAGELFF. As DNA, the CDR3 is TGTGCCAGCAGCGTAGTAGCGGGGAGGGCCGGGGAGCTGTTTTTT. Full variable domain (rest looked up from reference TRBV9 and TRBJ2-2): DSGVTQTPKHLITATGQRVTLRCSPRSGDLSVYWYQQSLDQGLQFLIQYYNGEERAKGNILERFSAQQFPDLHSELNLSSLELGDSALYFCASSVVAGRAGELFFGEGSRLTVL.

This clonotype was detected ten times or more. The chain carries TRBV6-5 and TRBJ1-5; no clear D. The CDR3 sequence is 15 residues long. V was clipped by 0 bases and J by 7 bases, with 13 bases between them. The germline V gene has CDR1 MNHEY and CDR2 SVGAGI. The CDR3 spells CASSYSLPGNQPQHF. The CDR3 nucleotides read TGTGCCAGCAGTTACTCGTTGCCAGGTAACCAGCCCCAGCATTTT.

This clonotype was picked up many times. CDR3 in amino acids: CASSPATWDRGPGELFF. The CDR3 coding sequence is TGTGCCAGCAGCCCAGCGACGTGGGACAGGGGACCCGGGGAGCTGTTTTTT. The V gene is TRBV9, the J gene TRBJ2-2; 10 nucleotides line up with TRBD1. This CDR3 is built from 17 residues. V shed 4 bases and J 6 bases; nucleotides not matched to a gene: 12. Germline CDR1 SGDLS, CDR2 YYNGEE.

The rearrangement joins TRBV5-8 to TRBJ1-3; TRBD1 is a possible D gene (5 bases). Trimming removed 1 base from V and 0 bases from J, with 11 bases in between. The CDR3 extends over 16 amino acids. Looked up from germline, CDR1 is SGHTS and CDR2 is YDEGEE. The CDR3 bases are TGTGCCAGCAGCTTGAGGCAGGACAACTCTGGAAACACCATATATTTT. It encodes CASSLRQDNSGNTIYF.

This clonotype was counted many times. The V gene is TRBV7-9, the J gene TRBJ1-1; a possible D gene is TRBD1 (6 bases). V lost 2 bases and J 3 bases, leaving 16 bases between the germline ends. Germline loops: CDR1 SEHNR, CDR2 FQNEAQ (reference sequence). This CDR3 comprises 16 residues. CDR3 amino acids: CASSLKREGGDTEAFF. CDR3 DNA: TGTGCCAGCAGCTTAAAGCGGGAGGGGGGCGACACTGAAGCTTTCTTT.

This clonotype was observed at least ten times. CDR3 in DNA: TGTGCCAGCAGTGACGTGGCATTCACAGATACGCAGTATTTT. Encoded protein: CASSDVAFTDTQYF. The chain joins TRBV6-4 to TRBJ2-3; D gene unclear. The CDR3 is 14 residues long. Germline assignment: CDR1 MRHNA and CDR2 SNTAGT. The ends were cut back, 2 bases at V and 2 bases at J, with 8 bases in the middle.

This clonotype was seen at least ten times. This chain joins TRBV6-4 and TRBJ1-6; 7 nucleotides line up with TRBD1. Trimming at V came to 6 bases and at J to 13 bases, leaving 15 bases not matched to a gene. The CDR3 is made up of 15 amino acids. Germline lookup yields CDR1 MRHNA and CDR2 SNTAGT. CDR3 in amino acids: CASSPTGTEGSPLHF. CDR3 coding DNA: TGTGCCAGCAGCCCCACCGGGACAGAGGGGAGTCCCCTCCACTTT.

The sample holds many counts of this clonotype. The chain carries TRBV7-2 and TRBJ2-1; D gene uncertain. V was shortened by 2 bases and J by 8 bases, with 13 bases between the two germline ends. Germline V CDR1 and CDR2: SGHTA, FQGNSA. This CDR3 spans 14 amino acids. The CDR3 DNA reads as TGTGCCAGCAGCTTAACCTCAGGTGGCGATGAGCAGTTCTTC. Protein sequence: CASSLTSGGDEQFF.

This clonotype appeared many times. The chain combines TRBV6-5 with TRBJ1-5, with D perhaps TRBD1 (6 bases). The CDR3 totals 17 residues. The V end lost 6 bases, the J end lost 0 bases, and 18 bases lay between the germline ends. Germline assignment: CDR1 MNHEY and CDR2 SVGAGI. The CDR3 nucleotides are TGTGCCAGCAGATTATCTCACGCAGGGGATAGCAATCAGCCCCAGCATTTT. This sequence encodes CASRLSHAGDSNQPQHF.

Worth noting for this clonotype: One base away lies a much larger clone, so this may be a sequencing read error. The chain employs TRBV5-6 and TRBJ2-7; weak D call: TRBD2 (5 bases). The CDR3 has 15 residues. Germline lookup yields CDR1 SGHDT and CDR2 YYEEEE. V was clipped by 1 base and J by 7 bases, with 18 bases between them. For the CDR3, the DNA is TGTGCCAGCAGCTTGCCCCCTGGACTGTCTAATGAGCAGTACTTC. Its translation: CASSLPPGLSNEQYF.